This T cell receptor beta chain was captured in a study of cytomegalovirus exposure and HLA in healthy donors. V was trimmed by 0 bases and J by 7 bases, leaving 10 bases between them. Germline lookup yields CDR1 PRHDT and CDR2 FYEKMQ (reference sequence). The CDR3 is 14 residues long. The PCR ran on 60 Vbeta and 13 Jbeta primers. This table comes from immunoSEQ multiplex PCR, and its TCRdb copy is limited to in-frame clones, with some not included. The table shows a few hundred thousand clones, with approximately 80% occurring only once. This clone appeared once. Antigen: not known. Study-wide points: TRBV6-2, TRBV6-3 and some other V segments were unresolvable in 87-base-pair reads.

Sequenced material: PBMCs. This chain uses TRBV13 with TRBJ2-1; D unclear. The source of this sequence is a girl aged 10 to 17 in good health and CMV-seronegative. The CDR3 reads CASSLGPPGNEQFF. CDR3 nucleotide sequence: TGTGCCAGCAGCTTAGGCCCCCCCGGGAATGAGCAGTTCTTC.